This TCR beta chain comes out of a study of cytomegalovirus exposure and HLA in healthy donors. Study details: The approximately 670 first-cohort repertoires and the 95 to 150 validation repertoires shared the same platform, a later analysis reported.

Assay used: immunoSEQ multiplex PCR; TCRdb lists only in-frame clones, some missing. The sample lists fewer than 60,000 clones, approximately 93% occurring once. In the case of this clone: Its antigen is not identified.

Germline CDR1 is SGHTA and CDR2 is FQGTGA. The CDR3 covers 16 residues. Trimming removed 5 bases at V and 0 bases at J, with 17 bases between. Findings and caveats of the study: It was reportedly the case that the classifier diagnosed cytomegalovirus status with high specificity and sensitivity. A few CMV-associated chains proved CMV antigen-specific in vitro. Rarity marked most TCR sequences, yet some public TCRs occurred in many donors.

The specimen sequenced was PBMCs. The chain links TRBV7-3 to TRBJ2-7; maybe TRBD2 (7 bases). This TCR came from a woman between 18 and 30 years old in good health and CMV-seropositive. For the CDR3, the DNA is TGTGCCAGCAGCCAAGATCGGGGGGACAACTCCTACGAGCAGTACTTC. Residues: CASSQDRGDNSYEQYF.